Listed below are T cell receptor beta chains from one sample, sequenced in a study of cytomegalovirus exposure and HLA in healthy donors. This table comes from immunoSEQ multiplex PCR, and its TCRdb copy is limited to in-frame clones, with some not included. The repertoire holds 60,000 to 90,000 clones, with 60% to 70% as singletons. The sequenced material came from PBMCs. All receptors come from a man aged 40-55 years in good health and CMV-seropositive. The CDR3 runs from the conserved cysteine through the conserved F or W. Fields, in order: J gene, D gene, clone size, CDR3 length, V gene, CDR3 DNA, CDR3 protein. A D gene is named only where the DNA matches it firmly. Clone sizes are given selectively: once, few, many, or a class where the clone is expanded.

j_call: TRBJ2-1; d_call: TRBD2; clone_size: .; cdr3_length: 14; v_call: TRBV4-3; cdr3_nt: TGCGCCAGCAGCGAGACTAGCGGGAGAAATGAGCAGTTCTTC; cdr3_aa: CASSETSGRNEQFF
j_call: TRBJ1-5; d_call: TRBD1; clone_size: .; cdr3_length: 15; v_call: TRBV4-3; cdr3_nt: TGCGCCAGCAGCCAAGGACAGGGTAGCAATCAGCCCCAGCATTTT; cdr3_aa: CASSQGQGSNQPQHF
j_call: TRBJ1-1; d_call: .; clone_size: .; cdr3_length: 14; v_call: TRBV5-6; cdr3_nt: TGTGCCAGCAGCTCGACAGGATTAGGCACTGAAGCTTTCTTT; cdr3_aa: CASSSTGLGTEAFF
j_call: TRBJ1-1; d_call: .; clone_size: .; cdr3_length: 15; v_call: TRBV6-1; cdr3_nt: TGTGCCAGCAGTCCCCTGGGGGGGCGAGGGACTGAAGCTTTCTTT; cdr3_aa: CASSPLGGRGTEAFF
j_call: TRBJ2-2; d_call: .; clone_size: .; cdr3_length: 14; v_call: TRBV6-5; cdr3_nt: TGTGCCAGCAGTTACTCGAGTCGGGCCGGGGAGCTGTTTTTT; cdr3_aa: CASSYSSRAGELFF
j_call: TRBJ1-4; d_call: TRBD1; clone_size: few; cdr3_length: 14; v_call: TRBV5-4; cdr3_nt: TGTGCCAGCAGCACGCAGGGGGCAGAAGAAAAACTGTTTTTT; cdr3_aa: CASSTQGAEEKLFF
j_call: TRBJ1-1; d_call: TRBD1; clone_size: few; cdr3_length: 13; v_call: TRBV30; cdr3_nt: TGTGCCTGGAGCCGACAGGGGGGCACTGAAGCTTTCTTT; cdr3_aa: CAWSRQGGTEAFF
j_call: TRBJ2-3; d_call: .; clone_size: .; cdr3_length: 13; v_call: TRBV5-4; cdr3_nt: TGTGCCAGCAGATCACAGGGCACAGATACGCAGTATTTT; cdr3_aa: CASRSQGTDTQYF
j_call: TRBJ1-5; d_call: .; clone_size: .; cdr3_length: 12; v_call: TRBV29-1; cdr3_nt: TGCAGCGTTGGTCTGAGAAATCAGCCCCAGCATTTT; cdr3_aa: CSVGLRNQPQHF
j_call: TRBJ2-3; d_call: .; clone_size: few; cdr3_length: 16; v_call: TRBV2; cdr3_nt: TGTGCCAGCACCCGCTTAAGGGGGGGGCTTACAGATACGCAGTATTTT; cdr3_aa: CASTRLRGGLTDTQYF
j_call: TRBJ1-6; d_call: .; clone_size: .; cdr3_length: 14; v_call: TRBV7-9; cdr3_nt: TGTGCCAGCAGCTCGGGACTCCTGAATTCACCCCTCCACTTT; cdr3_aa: CASSSGLLNSPLHF
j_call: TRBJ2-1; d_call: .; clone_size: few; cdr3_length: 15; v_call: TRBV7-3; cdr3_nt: TGTGCCAGCAGCTGGCGGCCGGATTCTTACAATGAGCAGTTCTTC; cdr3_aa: CASSWRPDSYNEQFF
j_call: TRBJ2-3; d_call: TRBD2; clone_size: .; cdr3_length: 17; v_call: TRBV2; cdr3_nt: TGTGCCAGCAGGGAACAAACTAGCGGGGGGATGAGGGATACGCAGTATTTT; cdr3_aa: CASREQTSGGMRDTQYF
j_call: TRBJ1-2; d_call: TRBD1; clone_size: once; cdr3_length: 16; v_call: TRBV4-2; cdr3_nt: TGTGCCAGCAGCCAAGGTGGACAGGGAGGTGAATATGGCTACACCTTC; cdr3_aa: CASSQGGQGGEYGYTF
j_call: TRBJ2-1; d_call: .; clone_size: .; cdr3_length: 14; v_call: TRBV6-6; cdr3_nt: TGTGCCAGCAGACCGGGACACCGATACGAAGAGCAGTTCTTC; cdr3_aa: CASRPGHRYEEQFF
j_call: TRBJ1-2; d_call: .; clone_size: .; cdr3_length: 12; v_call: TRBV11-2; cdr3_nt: TGTGCCAGCAGCTTAGCAGTCTATGGCTACACCTTC; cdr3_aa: CASSLAVYGYTF
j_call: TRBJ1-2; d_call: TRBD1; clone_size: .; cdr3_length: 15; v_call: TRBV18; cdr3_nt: TGTGCCAGCTCGGGCCTCGACAGGGGAGACTATGGCTACACCTTC; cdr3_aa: CASSGLDRGDYGYTF
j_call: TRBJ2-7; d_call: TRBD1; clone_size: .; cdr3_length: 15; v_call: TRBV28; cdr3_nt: TGTGCCAGCAGTCCTGGGACAGGGGGAGGATACGAGCAGTACTTC; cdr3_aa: CASSPGTGGGYEQYF
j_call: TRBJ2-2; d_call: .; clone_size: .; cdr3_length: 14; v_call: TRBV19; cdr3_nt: TGTGCCAGTAACGGACAGCCGAACACCGGGGAGCTGTTTTTT; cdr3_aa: CASNGQPNTGELFF
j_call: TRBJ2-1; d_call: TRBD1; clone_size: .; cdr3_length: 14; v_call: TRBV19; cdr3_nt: TGTGCCAGTAGTCCACCGGGACAGGGAAATGAGCAGTTCTTC; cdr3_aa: CASSPPGQGNEQFF
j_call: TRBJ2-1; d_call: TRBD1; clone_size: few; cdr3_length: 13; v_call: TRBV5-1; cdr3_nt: TGCGCCAGCAGCGCAGGCTGGACAGGGAAGGAGTTCTTC; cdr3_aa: CASSAGWTGKEFF
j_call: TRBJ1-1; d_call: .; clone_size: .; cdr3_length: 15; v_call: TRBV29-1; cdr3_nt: TGCAGCGTTGATGTGGGTGCCGCCCTAGGGGCTGAAGCTTTCTTT; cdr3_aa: CSVDVGAALGAEAFF
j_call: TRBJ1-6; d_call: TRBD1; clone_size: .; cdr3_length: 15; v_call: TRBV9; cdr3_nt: TGTGCCAGCAGCGTAGGAGGACAGGGGGACTCACCCCTCCACTTT; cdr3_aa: CASSVGGQGDSPLHF
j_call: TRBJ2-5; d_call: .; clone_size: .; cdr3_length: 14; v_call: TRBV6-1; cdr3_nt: TGTGCCAGCGGAAGTTTAGCGTCTCAAGAGACCCAGTACTTC; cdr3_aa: CASGSLASQETQYF
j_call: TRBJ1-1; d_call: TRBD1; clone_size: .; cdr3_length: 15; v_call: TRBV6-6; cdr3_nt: TGTGCCAGCAGTTACCCGGGACAGCTGAACACTGAAGCTTTCTTT; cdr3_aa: CASSYPGQLNTEAFF
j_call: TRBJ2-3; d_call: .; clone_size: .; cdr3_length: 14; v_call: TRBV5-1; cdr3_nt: TGCGCCAGCAGTGGGAGCACTACCACAGATACGCAGTATTTT; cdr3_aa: CASSGSTTTDTQYF
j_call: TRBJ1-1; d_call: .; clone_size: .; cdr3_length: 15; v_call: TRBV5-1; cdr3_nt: TGCGCCAGCAGGTATCTCGACTATGTGAACACTGAAGCTTTCTTT; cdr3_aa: CASRYLDYVNTEAFF
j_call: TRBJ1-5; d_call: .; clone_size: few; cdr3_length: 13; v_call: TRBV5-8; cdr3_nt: TGTGCCAGCAGTTCGACACTCTATCAGCCCCAGCATTTT; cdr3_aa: CASSSTLYQPQHF
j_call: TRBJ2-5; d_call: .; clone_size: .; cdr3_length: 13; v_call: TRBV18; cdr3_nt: TGTGCCAGCTCACCACGGCAGGGGGAGACCCAGTACTTC; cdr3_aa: CASSPRQGETQYF
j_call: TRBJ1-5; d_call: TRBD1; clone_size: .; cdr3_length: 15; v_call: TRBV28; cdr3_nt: TGTGCCAGCACTCCAAACAGGGGGCGCGGGCAGCCCCAGCATTTT; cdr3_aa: CASTPNRGRGQPQHF
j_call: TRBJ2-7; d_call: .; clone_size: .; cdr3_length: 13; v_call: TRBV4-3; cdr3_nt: TGCGCCAGCAGCCAAGAGGGATGGGGCGAGCAGTACTTC; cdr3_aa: CASSQEGWGEQYF
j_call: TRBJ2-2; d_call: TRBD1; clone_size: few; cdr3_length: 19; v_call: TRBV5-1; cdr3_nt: TGCGCCAGCAGCTCTAGTTTGTGGACAGGGGAGAAAAACACCGGGGAGCTGTTTTTT; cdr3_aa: CASSSSLWTGEKNTGELFF
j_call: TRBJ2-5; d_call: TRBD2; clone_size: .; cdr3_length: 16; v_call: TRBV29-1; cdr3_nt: TGCAGCGTTTCCCATTCCCCGACTAGCTTCAAGAAGACCCAGTACTTC; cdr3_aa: CSVSHSPTSFKKTQYF
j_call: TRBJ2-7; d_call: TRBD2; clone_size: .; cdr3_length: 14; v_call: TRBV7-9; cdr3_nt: TGTGCCAGCCGGGCGGCGGGGGGTACCTACGAGCAGTACTTC; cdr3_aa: CASRAAGGTYEQYF
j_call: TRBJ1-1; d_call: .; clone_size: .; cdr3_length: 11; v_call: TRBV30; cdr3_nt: TGTGCCTGGAGTGTATCCCGTGAAGCTTTCTTT; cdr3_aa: CAWSVSREAFF
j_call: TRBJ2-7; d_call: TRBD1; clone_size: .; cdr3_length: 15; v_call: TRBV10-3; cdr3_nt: TGTGCCATCAGTGAACAAGGGACAGGGACCTACGAGCAGTACTTC; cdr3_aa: CAISEQGTGTYEQYF
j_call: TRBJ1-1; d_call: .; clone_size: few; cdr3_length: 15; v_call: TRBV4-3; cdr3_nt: TGCGCCAGCAGCCAAGAGTTCCGGGTCGACACTGAAGCTTTCTTT; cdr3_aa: CASSQEFRVDTEAFF